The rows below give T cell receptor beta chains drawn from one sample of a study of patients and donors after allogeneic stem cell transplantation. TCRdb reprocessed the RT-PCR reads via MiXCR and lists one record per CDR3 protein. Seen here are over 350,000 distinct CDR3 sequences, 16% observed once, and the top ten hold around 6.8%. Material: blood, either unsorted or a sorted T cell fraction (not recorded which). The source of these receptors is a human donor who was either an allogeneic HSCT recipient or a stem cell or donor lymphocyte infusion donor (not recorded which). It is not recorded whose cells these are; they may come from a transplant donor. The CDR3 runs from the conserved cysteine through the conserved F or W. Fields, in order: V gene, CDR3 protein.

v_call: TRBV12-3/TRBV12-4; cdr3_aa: CASRDGRGYQPQHF
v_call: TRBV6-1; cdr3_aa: CASSRTTGRHQPQHF
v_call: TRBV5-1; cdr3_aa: CASRDGDTQYF
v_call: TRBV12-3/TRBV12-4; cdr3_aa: CASSSSGDTDTQYF
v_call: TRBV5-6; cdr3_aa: CASSVDRVKDTQYF
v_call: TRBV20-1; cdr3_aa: CSARTSGTTDTQYF
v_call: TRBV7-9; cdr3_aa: CASSLYRGGPETQYF
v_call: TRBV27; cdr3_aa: CASSLGQGFPPYEQYF
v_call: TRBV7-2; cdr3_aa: CASSLWGETEAFF
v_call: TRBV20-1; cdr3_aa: CSAAPGNYNEQFF
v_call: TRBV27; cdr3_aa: CASSYQTGPINYGYTF
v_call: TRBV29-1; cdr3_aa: CSVGGGGYEQYF
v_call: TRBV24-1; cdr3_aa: CATALGARSGELFF
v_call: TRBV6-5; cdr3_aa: CASTGTTSGYTF
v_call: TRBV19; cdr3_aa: CASNTGTANEQFF
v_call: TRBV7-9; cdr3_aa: CASSLQGASDTQYF